Each of the 19 T cell receptor beta chains below was sequenced from the same sample in a study of blood T cells in healthy people across ages. Then a second PCR, running roughly 6 to 12 cycles, was carried out with a sample-barcoded 5' primer and a J-beta primer mix. MiXCR was run by TCRdb on the 5' RACE reads, yielding one entry per CDR3 protein. Of some 1.4 million distinct CDR3 sequences listed, roughly 40% are singletons. What was sequenced was blood. These receptors all stem from a woman between 18 and 29 years old in good health.

The DNA of the CDR3 is TGCAGTCAACTAGCGGGAGCCTCCTACAATGAGCAGTTCTTC. Its protein is CSQLAGASYNEQFF. The V call is TRBV20-1, the J call TRBJ2-1; 11 bases line up with TRBD2. The CDR3 totals 14 residues. CDR1 DFQATT and CDR2 SNEGSKA come from the germline V gene (reference sequence). Trimming cost V 8 bases and J 0 bases; bases outside gene matches: 3.

V and J are TRBV7-8 and TRBJ2-5, with 9 bases identical to TRBD1. The CDR3 consists of 13 residues. Trimming removed 5 bases from V and 5 bases from J; junction bases left unmatched: 3. Germline V gene lookup returns CDR1 SGHVS and CDR2 FQNEAQ. CDR3 amino acids: CASSKQGAETQYF. The CDR3 nucleotides read TGTGCCAGCAGCAAACAGGGGGCGGAGACCCAGTACTTC.

A few counts support this clonotype. The rearrangement joins TRBV28 to TRBJ2-7, with D perhaps TRBD1 (7 bases). From germline, CDR1 is MDHEN and CDR2 SYDVKM. The CDR3 is 14 amino acids. Trimming removed 8 bases from V and 7 bases from J, with 21 bases in between. Here the CDR3 DNA reads TGTGCCAGCCAAGGGGGCGGGAACCTTTTGGAGCAGTACTTC. This codes for CASQGGGNLLEQYF.

This chain links TRBV5-1 with TRBJ2-1; 11 bases align to TRBD2. V trimming: 6 bases; J trimming: 3 bases; junction bases outside the gene matches: 5. This CDR3 has 15 residues. From germline, CDR1 is SGHRS and CDR2 YFSETQ. Here the CDR3 DNA reads TGCGCCAGCACCCCCCTAGCGGGAGGCTACAATGAGCAGTTCTTC. Its protein product is CASTPLAGGYNEQFF. The whole variable domain, filled in from reference TRBV5-1 and TRBJ2-1, reads KAGVTQTPRYLIKTRGQQVTLSCSPISGHRSVSWYQQTPGQGLQFLFEYFSETQRNKGNFPGRFSGRQFSNSRSEMNVSTLELGDSALYLCASTPLAGGYNEQFFGPGTRLTVL.

This clonotype came up a few times. This chain connects TRBV29-1 to TRBJ2-1; 15 nucleotides line up with TRBD2. The CDR3 has 17 residues. J gave up 0 bases and V 6 bases, and 6 bases lay outside the gene matches. The V gene's germline CDR1 is SQVTM and CDR2 ANQGSEA. The CDR3 nucleotides are TGCAGCGTCCGGACTAGCGGGGGGGAAAGCTCCTACAATGAGCAGTTCTTC. It yields the protein CSVRTSGGESSYNEQFF.

This rearrangement joins TRBV11-2 to TRBJ2-5; TRBD1 matches at 8 bases. Germline lookup yields CDR1 SGHAT and CDR2 FQNNGV. Trimming at V came to 5 bases and at J to 2 bases, leaving 4 bases not matched to a gene. The CDR3 consists of 14 residues. The CDR3 is CASSAWTGQETQYF. CDR3 coding DNA: TGTGCCAGCAGCGCGTGGACAGGGCAAGAGACCCAGTACTTC.

V gene TRBV11-1 combines with J gene TRBJ2-2, with a weak D call TRBD2 (6 bases). The germline V gene has CDR1 SGHAT and CDR2 FQDESV (reference sequence). V was trimmed by 5 bases and J by 4 bases, leaving 17 bases between them. This CDR3 is built from 16 residues. DNA for the CDR3: TGTGCCAGCAGCGACTCGGGCGCGGGGCCCACCGGGGAGCTGTTTTTT. Amino acid sequence: CASSDSGAGPTGELFF. The full variable domain, rest sourced from reference TRBV11-1 and TRBJ2-2, is EAEVAQSPRYKITEKSQAVAFWCDPISGHATLYWYRQILGQGPELLVQFQDESVVDDSQLPKDRFSAERLKGVDSTLKIQPAELGDSAMYLCASSDSGAGPTGELFFGEGSRLTVL.

This clonotype was detected a few times. This chain uses TRBV7-3 with TRBJ2-1; 7 bases match TRBD2. CDR1 is SGHTA, CDR2 FQGTGA, per germline. The J segment lost 12 bases and the V segment lost 5 bases, leaving 10 bases of the junction unmatched. The CDR3 sequence is 13 residues long. The CDR3 coding sequence is TGTGCCAGCAGCCCGGGGGGTCCAGATGGGCAGTTCTTC. Translation gives CASSPGGPDGQFF.

This clonotype was found a few times. The rearrangement joins TRBV21-1 to TRBJ2-7; the table assigns TRBD1, which was not confirmed against the DNA. TRBV21-1 is recorded as a pseudogene. There are 13 residues in the CDR3. The CDR3 DNA is TGTGCCAGCAACCCGAGGGGGGGCTACGAGCAGTACTTC. Translating gives CASNPRGGYEQYF.

CDR3 region: CASSLRAHSNQPQHF. The CDR3 DNA follows: TGTGCCAGCAGCCTTAGGGCCCATAGCAATCAGCCCCAGCATTTT. The chain couples TRBV7-2 to TRBJ1-5; D is unclear. The CDR3 length is 15 residues. The germline gives CDR1 SGHTA, CDR2 FQGNSA. Between the trimmed V and J ends, which lost 5 bases and 0 bases, there was a span of 11 bases.

This chain links TRBV20-1 with TRBJ2-1; no reliable D call. In germline, CDR1 is DFQATT, CDR2 SNEGSKA (reference sequence). The CDR3 sequence is 12 residues long. Between the trimmed V and J ends, which lost 6 bases and 13 bases, there was a span of 19 bases. CDR3 region: CSAPLSTETQFF. The CDR3 DNA reads TGCAGTGCGCCCCTTAGCACAGAGACCCAGTTCTTC.

A few counts support this clonotype. The chain combines TRBV10-3 with TRBJ1-1; D not certain. V shed 4 bases and J shed 1 base, with 7 bases lying between them. This CDR3 has 13 residues. Germline V lookup: CDR1 ENHRY, CDR2 SYGVKD. CDR3 DNA sequence: TGTGCCATCAGTGGGGCAGAGAACACTGAAGCTTTCTTT. This sequence encodes CAISGAENTEAFF.

This clonotype was found many times. The chain employs TRBV29-1 and TRBJ2-5; D unclear. The length of the CDR3 is 11 residues. V lost 7 bases and J lost 3, with 9 bases in between. CDR1 is SQVTM and CDR2 is ANQGSEA in the germline V gene. CDR3 nucleotides: TGCAGCGAACGGGTCAAAGAGACCCAGTACTTC. This translates into CSERVKETQYF. Drawing the rest from reference TRBV29-1 and TRBJ2-5, the complete variable domain is SAVISQKPSRDICQRGTSLTIQCQVDSQVTMMFWYRQQPGQSLTLIATANQGSEATYESGFVIDKFPISRPNLTFSTLTVSNMSPEDSSIYLCSERVKETQYFGPGTRLLVL.

V and J are TRBV30 and TRBJ1-2; D might be TRBD1 (6 bases). V was pared by 1 base and J by 8 bases, with 20 bases between. CDR1 and CDR2 from the germline V gene are GTSNPN and SVGIG (reference sequence). This CDR3 contains 15 residues. In DNA, the CDR3 is TGTGCCTGGAGTGGACTGACAGGACTAGTGGCCGGCTACACCTTC. Translated, it gives CAWSGLTGLVAGYTF. The whole variable domain, remainder taken from reference TRBV30 and TRBJ1-2, is SQTIHQWPATLVQPVGSPLSLECTVEGTSNPNLYWYRQAAGRGLQLLFYSVGIGQISSEVPQNLSASRPQDRQFILSSKKLLLSDSGFYLCAWSGLTGLVAGYTFGSGTRLTVV.

This clonotype was recorded a few times. The chain links TRBV28 to TRBJ2-5, with no clear D. V dropped 2 bases and J dropped 5 bases, with 12 bases sitting between them. In germline, CDR1 is MDHEN, CDR2 SYDVKM. This CDR3 is 14 amino acids long. CDR3 sequence reads: CASSLHSGSETQYF. The CDR3 DNA follows: TGTGCCAGCAGTTTACATTCAGGCTCTGAGACCCAGTACTTC. The full variable domain, with the rest looked up from reference TRBV28 and TRBJ2-5, is DVKVTQSSRYLVKRTGEKVFLECVQDMDHENMFWYRQDPGLGLRLIYFSYDVKMKEKGDIPEGYSVSREKKERFSLILESASTNQTSMYLCASSLHSGSETQYFGPGTRLLVL.

There are many counts of this clonotype. V and J are TRBV5-1 and TRBJ2-5; 11 bases map to TRBD1. Germline loops: CDR1 SGHRS, CDR2 YFSETQ. After removal of 3 bases from V and 2 bases from J, the junction contained 3 bases not matched to a gene. The CDR3 runs 15 residues. The CDR3 DNA reads as TGCGCCAGCAGCTCCGGGACAGGGGGGCAAGAGACCCAGTACTTC. Protein product: CASSSGTGGQETQYF.

In DNA form, the CDR3 reads TGTGCCAGCAGTCAGAAGAAAGTAGGAACCTACGAGCAGTACTTC. It specifies CASSQKKVGTYEQYF. This chain joins TRBV6-2 or TRBV6-3 and TRBJ2-7, with unresolved D. Trimming shortened V by 5 bases and J by 2 bases, and 16 bases separated the two germline ends. The germline V gene has CDR1 MNHEY and CDR2 SVGEGT. This CDR3 comprises 15 residues.

The chain is built from TRBV10-3 and TRBJ2-1, with D perhaps assigned TRBD1 or TRBD2 (5 bases each). CDR1 and CDR2 from the germline V gene are ENHRY and SYGVKD. CDR3 length: 11 residues. V shed 6 bases and J shed 6 bases, with 6 bases lying between them. The CDR3 DNA is TGTGCCATCAGAGGGACCAATGAGCAGTTCTTC. It specifies CAIRGTNEQFF.

This clonotype was picked up a small number of times. The gene calls are TRBV2 and TRBJ2-1; D gene uncertain. From germline, CDR1 is SNHLY and CDR2 FYNNEI. This CDR3 is built from 13 residues. V was shortened by 8 bases and J by 3 bases, with 11 bases between the two germline ends. This CDR3 reads CASAPSHYNEQFF. Written as DNA, the CDR3 is TGTGCCAGCGCTCCGTCGCACTACAATGAGCAGTTCTTC.